The clone carrying this TCR beta chain showed up just a few times. Study processing details: How many nucleated cells were present was estimated from reference gene primer amplification. Using immunoSEQ multiplex PCR, the repertoire was profiled, and TCRdb retains in-frame clones only, with some absent. The V and J calls and clone size are taken from that table; D and trimming were inferred from the DNA. This table has 200,000 to 250,000 clones, around 80% appearing once. This sample is drawn from a study of blood T cell repertoires in COVID-19. Study context: Spain, Italy and the United States supplied samples that represented acute and convalescent COVID-19.

Ages ranged from roughly 18 to 100 years, with residence in about 24 US areas. Cohort placement rested on clinical history that participants reported themselves. The CDR3 spans 15 residues. Germline CDR1 SGDLS, CDR2 YYNGEE. The V gene lost 3 bases and the J gene lost 2 bases, with 12 bases spanning the gap. The source material was PBMCs or T cells enriched from blood (not recorded which). The genes are TRBV9 and TRBJ1-3; D gene uncertain. This TCR was recovered from a man in his sixties who had recovered from COVID-19. CDR3 coding DNA: TGTGCCAGCAGCGCTACCTCAAACCCTGGAAACACCATATATTTT. Its protein is CASSATSNPGNTIYF.